The next 9 T cell receptor beta chains were all read from a single sample in a study of blood T cell repertoires in COVID-19. Profiled with immunoSEQ multiplex PCR; TCRdb holds only in-frame clones, not every one. The sample consists of over 150,000 clones, approximately 79% of them appearing once. The sequenced sample was PBMCs or T cells enriched from blood (not recorded which). The receptor set was obtained from a man over 45 who had recovered from COVID-19.

The rearrangement uses TRBV15 and TRBJ1-5, with 8 bases aligning to TRBD1. CDR1 is LNHNV and CDR2 is YYDKDF in the germline V gene (reference sequence). Losses at the gene ends were 1 base for V and 0 bases for J; bases not matched to a gene: 5. This CDR3 region has 17 residues. This CDR3 reads CATSRGTGRNSNQPQHF. The CDR3 DNA follows: TGTGCCACCAGCAGAGGGACAGGGAGAAATAGCAATCAGCCCCAGCATTTT.

Notes on this clone: This CDR3 is also generated by other DNA sequences in the sample. The rearrangement uses TRBV15 and TRBJ2-1; 9 positions agree with TRBD2. Germline CDR1 reads LNHNV; CDR2 reads YYDKDF (reference sequence). This CDR3 contains 16 residues. Losses at the gene ends were 0 bases for V and 1 base for J; bases not matched to a gene: 1. CDR3 DNA sequence: TGTGCCACCAGCAGAGAGCGGGGGGGATCCTACAATGAGCAGTTCTTC. This codes for CATSRERGGSYNEQFF. Based on the CDR3 plus reference TRBV15 and TRBJ2-1, the full variable domain is DAMVIQNPRYQVTQFGKPVTLSCSQTLNHNVMYWYQQKSSQAPKLLFHYYDKDFNNEADTPDNFQSRRPNTSFCFLDIRSPGLGDTAMYLCATSRERGGSYNEQFFGPGTRLTVL.

The rearrangement links TRBV5-8 to TRBJ2-6; 9 nucleotides align to TRBD1. The V segment lost 4 bases and the J segment 4 bases; nucleotides outside the gene matches: 6. This CDR3 spans 16 amino acids. Germline lookup yields CDR1 SGHTS and CDR2 YDEGEE. This CDR3 reads CASSPGQGTGANVLTF. DNA of the CDR3: TGTGCCAGCAGCCCGGGACAGGGCACGGGGGCCAACGTCCTGACTTTC.

V usage is TRBV12-5 and J usage is TRBJ2-7, with D unclear. Between the trimmed V and J ends, which lost 6 bases and 3 bases, there was a span of 6 bases. This CDR3 is built from 11 residues. The germline V gene encodes CDR1 LGHNT and CDR2 FRNRAP. The CDR3 region is CASGSRYEQYF. In DNA, the CDR3 is TGTGCTAGTGGCTCCCGCTACGAGCAGTACTTC.

The chain links TRBV2 to TRBJ1-2; D remains unclear. Trimming removed 6 bases at V and 4 bases at J, with 12 bases between. The length of the CDR3 is 13 residues. Germline V CDR1 and CDR2: SNHLY, FYNNEI. This CDR3 reads CASRFETLYGYTF. The CDR3 DNA reads as TGTGCCAGCAGATTTGAGACACTCTATGGCTACACCTTC.

V usage is TRBV5-1 and J usage is TRBJ2-3; TRBD1 agrees at 8 bases. The CDR3 has 15 residues. V dropped 0 bases and J dropped 7; count of bases not matched to a gene: 7. CDR1 is SGHRS and CDR2 is YFSETQ in the germline V gene. The DNA for the CDR3 is TGCGCCAGCAGCTTGGCCGGAGGACAGGGAAATACGCAGTATTTT. Encoded protein: CASSLAGGQGNTQYF.

This clone showed up just a few times. The rearrangement joins TRBV5-1 to TRBJ1-2; 7 nucleotides agree with TRBD1. From germline, CDR1 is SGHRS and CDR2 YFSETQ. V was pared by 4 bases and J by 6 bases, with 6 bases of the junction left unmatched. The CDR3 covers 13 residues. The CDR3 DNA reads TGCGCCAGCAGCCCCCGGGGGACAGATGGCTACACCTTC. Translation gives CASSPRGTDGYTF.

The gene calls are TRBV7-8 and TRBJ2-1; 7 positions match TRBD2. The ends lost 0 bases at V and 7 bases at J; junction bases unmatched: 6. The V gene's germline CDR1 is SGHVS and CDR2 FQNEAQ. The CDR3 spans 15 residues. This chain's CDR3 is CASSLALYGGNEQFF. In DNA form, the CDR3 reads TGTGCCAGCAGCTTAGCGCTCTACGGGGGGAATGAGCAGTTCTTC.

The chain carries TRBV5-6 and TRBJ1-5, with 9 bases that match TRBD1. Germline CDR1 is SGHDT and CDR2 is YYEEEE. V was pared by 5 bases and J by 4 bases, with 16 bases of the junction left unmatched. This CDR3 is built from 18 residues. CDR3 coding DNA: TGTGCCAGCAGTAAAACCGGGACAGGGTTCGTAGCAAATCAGCCCCAGCATTTT. Its protein product is CASSKTGTGFVANQPQHF.